The present T cell receptor (beta chain) was sequenced within a study of beta chain features in type 1 diabetes (dated by TCRdb to between 2017 and 2018). General notes on the study: Mean age, gender distribution, total cell number and subset yield did not differ between patients and healthy donors. In the study, TCRB repertoires of sorted circulating CD4+ T cell subsets from recently diagnosed type 1 diabetes patients were compared with those of matched healthy donors. A total of about 110,000,000 sorted cells were examined across all samples, and a strong correlation was observed between cell number per subset and RNA yield. Regulatory and stem cell-like memory subsets were obtained from only 8 patients and roughly eight healthy donors, while naive and central memory subsets were obtained from all 28 donors. The study at large found these results: HLA sub-analyses involved small numbers of individuals, so any influence of HLA type on TCRB rearrangement remained unresolved. Because cDNA rather than genomic DNA was sequenced, highly expressing activated cells could have been over-represented, although no difference in activation and CD3 levels was found between groups. PCR may preferentially amplify shorter templates, but because patient and control samples were amplified and corrected together, any resulting skew would affect both groups equally. Type 1 diabetes patients showed a moderate but significant shortening of TCRB CDR3 length in all four CD4+ subsets. Naive, central memory and regulatory TCRB repertoires appeared to be more similar among patients than among healthy donors. Patients with type 1 diabetes made fewer insertions and deleted more nucleotides at VDJ recombination sites, implying thymic rearrangement abnormalities.

As regards this clone: No antigen is known for it. No much larger clone is present one base from it, and per-base qualities are unavailable.

The High Capacity cDNA Reverse Transcription Kit was used to reverse transcribe all of the isolated RNA, meaning that expressed TCRB transcripts were what got sequenced. Deep immunoSEQ sequencing was applied to naive, central memory and regulatory T cell samples, giving an average of around 3.4 million total reads per sample. After sorted cells were lysed in RLT buffer, RNA was extracted with DNase-treated RNeasy Micro or Mini kits, with the choice depending on cell number. Each cell subset was processed separately to prevent cross-contamination, with patient and healthy donor samples processed together. TCRB sequences were amplified from cDNA with the immunoSEQ multiplex PCR, producing 87-bp fragments spanning the CDR3 region. Amplicons were sequenced on the Illumina HiSeq platform. In the paper's pipeline: Synthetic template baselines were used to correct PCR bias computationally, reads within Hamming distance 2 were collapsed, and singletons that could not be merged were discarded. Reads were aligned against IMGT so that V, D and J genes, CDR3 length and insertions or deletions at six rearrangement sites could be assigned. Within each subset, clonotype counts were normalized to sorted cell number, and only after that were true diversity and Gini coefficients computed with the tcR R package. Repertoire sharing was quantified using the overlap coefficient calculated on TCRB nucleotide sequences. As a proxy for the pre-selection repertoire, out-of-frame TCRB sequences from naive cells were analyzed. This is the immuneACCESS table as TCRdb keeps it, with only in-frame sequences that have V and J called. A part of the clones is gone; compared with another copy, unresolved V genes explain less than half, and the rest is unexplained. V and J calls and clone size are those listed in that table; D and trimming were worked out from the DNA. The sample table contains a few hundred thousand clones; only one count was recorded for less than 15% of them. The ten largest clonotypes hold 0.019% of the sample.

A single peripheral blood draw of about 116 mL on average was collected from each donor into heparinised tubes. A BD FACSAria II and a panel including CD45RO, CCR7, CD25, CD127, CD95 and CD27 were used to sort naive, central memory, regulatory and stem cell-like memory CD4+ T cells. All sorted populations exceeded 98% purity. PBMCs were isolated immediately by Lymphoprep density gradient centrifugation and stained directly without culture. So that batch effects would be minimized, each experiment stained and sorted samples in pairs, pairing one healthy donor with one patient. The germline ends are 9 bases apart after V is trimmed by 3 bases and J by 7 bases. From a lookup of the germline V gene, CDR1 and CDR2 are SGHVS and FQNEAQ. Measured from the cysteine to the phenylalanine, the CDR3 is 12 residues long. Here the CDR3 DNA is all that survives: 36 bases in frame from base 1.

The sequencing sample was made of naive CD4+ T cells from blood. The sample's cell subset or site label, decoded: true naive CD4+ T cells. This clonotype originated in a woman aged 18-29 years in good health. This receptor chain uses TRBV7-8 and TRBJ1-1; no D gene call is confident. The nucleotide sequence is given as TGTGCCAGCAGCTTTATCGGTTATGAAGCTTTCTTT. It translates as CASSFIGYEAFF.